This T cell receptor (beta chain) was recorded in a study of shared clonotypes between healthy human individuals. On this clone itself: The antigen is undetermined.

Study observations and caveats: In the sorted subsets, rarefaction showed sequencing was incomplete despite large depth. Compared with memory subsets, naive subsets generally had larger estimated richness. Clonotypes which were not shared had lower generation probabilities than clonotypes that all four donors shared. Shared clonotypes: roughly 4.7% naive CD4, about 3.5% naive CD8, roughly 2.4% memory CD4, approximately 0.37% memory CD8.

Method: immunoSEQ multiplex PCR; TCRdb's copy keeps in-frame clones and lacks some. This table holds 2,500,000 or so clones, approximately 93% found once. The specimen sequenced was naive CD4+ T cells from PBMCs. The subset denotes: CD45RA+ positively selected. The sequence was collected from a man aged 18 to 35 in good health. Some clones in this sample may be carry-over from other donors' samples.

This chain's CDR3 is CASSPGTSSAGELFF. CDR3 in DNA: TGTGCCAGCAGCCCCGGGACTAGTAGCGCCGGGGAGCTGTTTTTT. The rearrangement links TRBV7-2 to TRBJ2-2, with 8 nucleotides matching TRBD2. The CDR3 has 15 amino acids. The germline gives CDR1 SGHTA, CDR2 FQGNSA. With 5 bases clipped from V and 6 bases from J, the junction kept 8 bases outside the gene matches.